This entry concerns a single TCR beta chain. Per the germline V gene, CDR1 is SGHAT and CDR2 is FQNNGV. V was cut by 5 bases and J by 8 bases, with 15 bases left in between. The CDR3 totals 13 residues. The sample is drawn from a study of shared clonotypes between healthy human individuals. The table came from immunoSEQ multiplex PCR; TCRdb's copy has only in-frame clones and leaves some out. The table records some 1 million clones, approximately 76% of them present only once. The chain links TRBV11-2 to TRBJ1-2; TRBD1 might be the D (5 bases). This clonotype originated in a man in his late teens or twenties in good health. The source material was memory CD4+ T cells sorted from blood. Subset in this sample: CD45RA-negative fraction. The CDR3 DNA is TGTGCCAGCAGCCCCCAGTGGGACGAGGGCTACACCTTC. Protein: CASSPQWDEGYTF.